The 31 T cell receptor beta chains below all came from one sample that was sequenced in a study of Ad26.COV2.S vaccination and SARS-CoV-2 variants. Clones were read by immunoSEQ multiplex PCR, and TCRdb kept only the in-frame ones, dropping some. The sample has around 300,000 clones; approximately 90% are singletons. Treatment defined: approximately 18 received Ad26.COV2.S at low or high dose, single or two shots; about 5 received placebo; per-sample allocation not given. Samples were taken on day 63 after the first vaccine or placebo injection. This sample comprised peripheral blood, obtained in a trial of Ad26.COV2.S vaccine versus placebo. All receptors come from a person between 18 and 65 years old who received the Ad26.COV2.S COVID-19 vaccine or a placebo.

This clone was detected only a few times. The chain employs TRBV5-6 and TRBJ1-1; D remains ambiguous. The CDR3 sequence is 11 residues long. The germline V gene encodes CDR1 SGHDT and CDR2 YYEEEE. V lost 0 bases, J lost 12 bases, and 9 bases lay in between. The CDR3 protein is CASSLDNKSFF. CDR3 bases: TGTGCCAGCAGCTTGGACAACAAGTCTTTCTTT.

This chain uses TRBV11-3 with TRBJ2-1; D is undetermined. This CDR3 comprises 14 residues. The V gene lost 4 bases and the J gene lost 3 bases, with 10 bases spanning the gap. The germline V gene has CDR1 SGHNT and CDR2 YENEEA. In DNA, the CDR3 is TGTGCCAGCAGCTCCCAAGGCAGCTACAATGAGCAGTTCTTC. It specifies CASSSQGSYNEQFF.

This sequence joins TRBV29-1 and TRBJ2-1; a weak D match, TRBD1 (5 bases). CDR1 and CDR2 (germline): SQVTM, ANQGSEA. CDR3 length equals 11 residues. V was cut by 7 bases and J by 6 bases, with 10 bases left in between. The CDR3 DNA is TGCAGCGCCCTTGGGGCCAATGAGCAGTTCTTC. It translates to CSALGANEQFF.

This chain links TRBV10-3 with TRBJ1-1, with D perhaps matching TRBD1 (5 bases). CDR3 length equals 15 residues. V lost 4 bases and J 2 bases, leaving 14 bases between the germline ends. CDR1 and CDR2 (germline): ENHRY, SYGVKD. This chain's CDR3 is CAISVGGFLNTEAFF. The CDR3 bases are TGTGCCATCAGTGTTGGGGGGTTTTTAAACACTGAAGCTTTCTTT.

The V and J genes are TRBV9 and TRBJ2-7; D is possibly TRBD1 (6 bases). Germline CDR1 is SGDLS and CDR2 is YYNGEE. V was shortened by 3 bases and J by 0 bases, with 13 bases between the two germline ends. CDR3 size: 15 residues. CDR3 residues: CASSAGQYSSYEQYF. CDR3 DNA sequence: TGTGCCAGCAGCGCCGGACAGTACAGCTCCTACGAGCAGTACTTC. Together with reference TRBV9 and TRBJ2-7, the CDR3 gives the full variable domain: DSGVTQTPKHLITATGQRVTLRCSPRSGDLSVYWYQQSLDQGLQFLIQYYNGEERAKGNILERFSAQQFPDLHSELNLSSLELGDSALYFCASSAGQYSSYEQYFGPGTRLTVT.

V gene TRBV7-3 combines with J gene TRBJ2-2; 8 bases map to TRBD2. This CDR3 has 18 amino acids. Germline V CDR1 and CDR2: SGHTA, FQGTGA. V shed 5 bases and J 7 bases; nucleotides not matched to a gene: 18. CDR3 sequence (DNA): TGTGCCAGCAGCCTACCGGGAGATGGCGGGAGGTTCGTCGGGGAGCTGTTTTTT. Translated, it gives CASSLPGDGGRFVGELFF.

The CDR3: CASSDAGLTTDTQYF. The CDR3 bases are TGTGCCAGCAGTGACGCAGGTTTGACCACAGATACGCAGTATTTT. The chain uses TRBV6-4 and TRBJ2-3; D is undetermined. Germline assignment: CDR1 MRHNA and CDR2 SNTAGT. Deletions cut 2 bases from V and 2 bases from J, with 11 bases between. The CDR3 totals 15 residues.

V is TRBV3-1 (or the pseudogene TRBV3-2) and J is TRBJ1-4, with D possibly TRBD1 on 6 matching bases. Germline V gene lookup returns CDR1 LGHDT and CDR2 YNNKEL (reference sequence). The CDR3 is made up of 15 amino acids. Trimming left V 4 bases short and J 2 bases short, with 11 bases between. In DNA, the CDR3 is TGTGCCAGCAGCCGATGGGGGGGCACTAATGAAAAACTGTTTTTT. Its translation: CASSRWGGTNEKLFF.

V is TRBV30 and J is TRBJ1-2; D is unclear. This CDR3 has 16 amino acids. Germline assignment: CDR1 GTSNPN and CDR2 SVGIG (reference sequence). V was cut by 2 bases and J by 4 bases, with 20 bases left in between. The CDR3 is CAWSSLARELGYGYTF. As DNA, the CDR3 is TGTGCCTGGAGTTCCCTGGCCCGCGAACTGGGCTATGGCTACACCTTC. The full variable domain, completed using reference TRBV30 and TRBJ1-2, is SQTIHQWPATLVQPVGSPLSLECTVEGTSNPNLYWYRQAAGRGLQLLFYSVGIGQISSEVPQNLSASRPQDRQFILSSKKLLLSDSGFYLCAWSSLARELGYGYTFGSGTRLTVV.

The chain combines TRBV3-1 (or the pseudogene TRBV3-2) with TRBJ2-3, with TRBD2 matching over 9 bases. CDR1 and CDR2 (germline): LGHDT, YNNKEL (reference sequence). V dropped 1 base and J dropped 2; count of bases not matched to a gene: 4. The CDR3 length is 16 residues. As DNA, the CDR3 is TGTGCCAGCAGCCAAGGCCTAGCGGGATCCACAGATACGCAGTATTTT. This translates into CASSQGLAGSTDTQYF.

The V and J genes are TRBV9 and TRBJ2-1; the D is unclear. Trimming shortened V by 0 bases and J by 7 bases, and 14 bases separated the two germline ends. Germline loops: CDR1 SGDLS, CDR2 YYNGEE. The CDR3 consists of 15 residues. DNA for the CDR3: TGTGCCAGCAGCGTAGCCCCTAGTAGTGCAAATGAGCAGTTCTTC. Translation gives CASSVAPSSANEQFF.

V gene TRBV29-1 combines with J gene TRBJ1-2; tentatively, D is TRBD1 (5 bases). With 6 bases removed from V and 6 bases from J, the gap between germline ends came to 23 bases. CDR3 length: 15 amino acids. Germline loops: CDR1 SQVTM, CDR2 ANQGSEA. CDR3 amino acids: CSVTGGGRVEDGYTF. The DNA for the CDR3 is TGCAGCGTGACTGGAGGAGGCAGGGTTGAAGATGGCTACACCTTC.

The CDR3 nucleotides are TGTGCCAGTAGTATATCCAGGGGGCAGACTGAAGCTTTCTTT. This gives the protein CASSISRGQTEAFF. The rearrangement links TRBV19 to TRBJ1-1; 8 bases fit TRBD1. The CDR3 is 14 amino acids. Germline V gives CDR1 LNHDA, CDR2 SQIVND (reference sequence). The trim removed 2 bases at V and 5 bases at J, leaving 4 bases unmatched.

V usage is TRBV6-5 and J usage is TRBJ2-1; D may be TRBD2 (5 bases). This CDR3 spans 16 amino acids. Deletions cut 0 bases from V and 4 bases from J, with 13 bases between. From germline, CDR1 is MNHEY and CDR2 SVGAGI. The DNA for the CDR3 is TGTGCCAGCAGTTACTCCACCAGCGGAATGTACAATGAGCAGTTCTTC. This encodes CASSYSTSGMYNEQFF.

V and J are TRBV7-3 and TRBJ2-1, with 13 bases aligning to TRBD2. Looked up from germline, CDR1 is SGHTA and CDR2 is FQGTGA. The V segment lost 0 bases and the J segment 7 bases; nucleotides outside the gene matches: 12. The CDR3 runs to 19 residues. Here the CDR3 reads CASSLTELAGGHLGNEQFF. In DNA form, the CDR3 reads TGTGCCAGCAGCTTAACGGAACTAGCGGGAGGGCACCTCGGGAATGAGCAGTTCTTC.

V is TRBV9 and J is TRBJ2-7; TRBD2 agrees at 8 bases. The CDR3 is 15 amino acids. The V gene end was trimmed by 2 bases and the J gene end by 3 bases; junction bases not matched to a gene: 7. CDR1 SGDLS and CDR2 YYNGEE come from the germline V gene. The CDR3 coding sequence is TGTGCCAGCAGCGTTACCCCGAGCGGGAGCTACGAGCAGTACTTC. The encoded protein is CASSVTPSGSYEQYF. The variable domain in full, completed from reference TRBV9 and TRBJ2-7, reads DSGVTQTPKHLITATGQRVTLRCSPRSGDLSVYWYQQSLDQGLQFLIQYYNGEERAKGNILERFSAQQFPDLHSELNLSSLELGDSALYFCASSVTPSGSYEQYFGPGTRLTVT.

This chain joins TRBV9 and TRBJ2-3; 12 bases line up with TRBD2. The CDR3 loop spans 15 amino acids. Trimming took 3 bases from V and 3 from J; bases not matched to a gene: 2. Looked up from germline, CDR1 is SGDLS and CDR2 is YYNGEE. CDR3 bases: TGTGCCAGCAGCGCGACTAGCGGGGGAACAGATACGCAGTATTTT. Protein sequence: CASSATSGGTDTQYF.

This chain joins TRBV7-9 and TRBJ2-1; 12 positions match TRBD2. The CDR3 totals 16 residues. Looked up from germline, CDR1 is SEHNR and CDR2 is FQNEAQ (reference sequence). Losses at the gene ends were 2 bases for V and 9 bases for J; bases not matched to a gene: 8. The CDR3: CASSLQTSGGAREQFF. DNA of the CDR3: TGTGCCAGCAGCTTACAGACTAGCGGGGGTGCCCGTGAGCAGTTCTTC.

The chain links TRBV10-2 to TRBJ1-6; TRBD1 is a possible D gene (6 bases). CDR1 WSHSY and CDR2 SAAADI come from the germline V gene. CDR3 length: 15 residues. Between the trimmed V and J ends, which lost 0 bases and 6 bases, there was a span of 9 bases. The CDR3 coding sequence is TGCGCCAGCAGTGAGTCCCAACAGGGTAATTCACCCCTCCACTTT. Its translation: CASSESQQGNSPLHF.

With respect to this clone: Other DNA sequences in this specimen translate into the identical CDR3. The rearrangement links TRBV12-3 or TRBV12-4 to TRBJ2-1; D gene unclear. V lost 6 bases to trimming and J lost 0 bases, with 0 bases between them. The CDR3 is made up of 11 amino acids. The CDR3 region is CASSSYNEQFF. The CDR3 DNA follows: TGTGCCAGCAGCTCCTACAATGAGCAGTTCTTC.

This rearrangement joins TRBV6-4 to TRBJ2-2, with TRBD1 identical over 10 bases. After removal of 4 bases from V and 2 bases from J, the junction contained 7 bases not matched to a gene. The CDR3 is made up of 17 amino acids. Germline assignment: CDR1 MRHNA and CDR2 SNTAGT. CDR3 loop: CASSVTGTGANTGELFF. CDR3 in DNA: TGTGCCAGCAGTGTTACCGGGACAGGGGCAAACACCGGGGAGCTGTTTTTT.

V gene TRBV7-2 combines with J gene TRBJ1-2; D not resolved. The CDR3 spans 14 residues. Germline CDR1 and CDR2: SGHTA and FQGNSA. V was pared by 5 bases and J by 6 bases, with 16 bases between. Written as DNA, the CDR3 is TGTGCCAGCAGCCTCACCCCCCCGGGAGATGGCTACACCTTC. Its translation is CASSLTPPGDGYTF.

This chain links TRBV7-2 with TRBJ1-2, with D perhaps matching TRBD1 (6 bases). The CDR3 spans 15 residues. The V gene's germline CDR1 is SGHTA and CDR2 FQGNSA. V gave up 1 base and J gave up 2 bases, with 11 bases separating them. CDR3 residues: CASSLGGGTNYGYTF. CDR3 sequence (DNA): TGTGCCAGCAGCTTAGGGGGGGGCACGAACTATGGCTACACCTTC. The whole variable domain, filled in from reference TRBV7-2 and TRBJ1-2, reads GAGVSQSPSNKVTEKGKDVELRCDPISGHTALYWYRQSLGQGLEFLIYFQGNSAPDKSGLPSDRFSAERTGGSVSTLTIQRTQQEDSAVYLCASSLGGGTNYGYTFGSGTRLTVV.

V is TRBV28 and J is TRBJ1-2, with D possibly matching TRBD1 (5 bases). Germline loops: CDR1 MDHEN, CDR2 SYDVKM. This CDR3 spans 13 amino acids. The V end was cut by 3 bases, the J end by 4 bases, with 9 bases between. CDR3 in DNA: TGTGCCAGCAGTTTTACAGGATCCTATGGCTACACCTTC. Translated, it gives CASSFTGSYGYTF.

The J gene is TRBJ2-3, the V gene TRBV11-3, with TRBD1 as a possible D gene (6 bases). Per the germline V gene, CDR1 is SGHNT and CDR2 is YENEEA. Trimming cost V 5 bases and J 1 base, with 13 bases left between them. This CDR3 spans 15 amino acids. Written as DNA, the CDR3 is TGTGCCAGCAGCCTTAGGACAGCGGGCACAGATACGCAGTATTTT. Translated: CASSLRTAGTDTQYF.

V usage is TRBV2 and J usage is TRBJ1-2; D call uncertain. In germline, CDR1 is SNHLY, CDR2 FYNNEI. The CDR3 has 15 amino acids. V lost 4 bases, J lost 4 bases, and 16 bases lay in between. For the CDR3, the DNA is TGTGCCAGCAGTGGGGTTTTAATGGGGTCCTATGGCTACACCTTC. Its translation: CASSGVLMGSYGYTF.

The genes are TRBV5-1 and TRBJ2-7, with D possibly TRBD1 on 5 matching bases. The V and J ends lost 0 bases and 3 bases respectively, with 13 bases between them. Germline CDR1 reads SGHRS; CDR2 reads YFSETQ. The CDR3 is made up of 15 amino acids. The CDR3 DNA sequence: TGCGCCAGCAGCTTGGCCGTTCAGGGAAGCTACGAGCAGTACTTC. This encodes CASSLAVQGSYEQYF.

This rearrangement joins TRBV19 to TRBJ2-7; TRBD1 aligns across 11 bases. Germline-derived CDR1 and CDR2 are LNHDA and SQIVND (reference sequence). V shed 4 bases and J 4 bases; nucleotides not matched to a gene: 6. This CDR3 has 15 residues. The CDR3 sequence is CASSTGQGGGYEQYF. In DNA, the CDR3 is TGTGCCAGTAGTACGGGACAGGGGGGAGGATACGAGCAGTACTTC.

There are a few counts of this clone. V is TRBV12-3 or TRBV12-4 and J is TRBJ1-5; no definite D call. The V and J ends lost 7 bases and 6 bases respectively, with 13 bases between them. The CDR3 covers 13 residues. Here the CDR3 reads CASTVLLGQPQHF. For the CDR3, the DNA is TGTGCCAGCACCGTCCTCCTGGGTCAGCCCCAGCATTTT.

In its sample, this clone was seen once. The chain employs TRBV6-6 and TRBJ1-4, with 9 bases aligning to TRBD1. CDR1 MNHNY and CDR2 SVGAGI come from the germline V gene (reference sequence). There are 16 residues in the CDR3. V shed 4 bases and J 2 bases; nucleotides not matched to a gene: 5. This CDR3 reads CASSLMGQGTNEKLFF. The DNA for the CDR3 is TGTGCCAGCAGTTTAATGGGACAGGGCACTAATGAAAAACTGTTTTTT.

The rearrangement uses TRBV5-4 and TRBJ1-4; TRBD1 matches 8 bases. CDR3 length: 15 residues. Germline V gene lookup returns CDR1 SGHNT and CDR2 YYREEE (reference sequence). The V and J ends lost 4 bases and 0 bases, in that order; junction bases with no gene match: 2. In nucleotides, the CDR3 is TGTGCCAGCAGCACACAGGGGGCAACTAATGAAAAACTGTTTTTT. This gives the protein CASSTQGATNEKLFF. The full variable domain, rest sourced from reference TRBV5-4 and TRBJ1-4, is ETGVTQSPTHLIKTRGQQVTLRCSSQSGHNTVSWYQQALGQGPQFIFQYYREEENGRGNFPPRFSGLQFPNYSSELNVNALELDDSALYLCASSTQGATNEKLFFGSGTQLSVL.